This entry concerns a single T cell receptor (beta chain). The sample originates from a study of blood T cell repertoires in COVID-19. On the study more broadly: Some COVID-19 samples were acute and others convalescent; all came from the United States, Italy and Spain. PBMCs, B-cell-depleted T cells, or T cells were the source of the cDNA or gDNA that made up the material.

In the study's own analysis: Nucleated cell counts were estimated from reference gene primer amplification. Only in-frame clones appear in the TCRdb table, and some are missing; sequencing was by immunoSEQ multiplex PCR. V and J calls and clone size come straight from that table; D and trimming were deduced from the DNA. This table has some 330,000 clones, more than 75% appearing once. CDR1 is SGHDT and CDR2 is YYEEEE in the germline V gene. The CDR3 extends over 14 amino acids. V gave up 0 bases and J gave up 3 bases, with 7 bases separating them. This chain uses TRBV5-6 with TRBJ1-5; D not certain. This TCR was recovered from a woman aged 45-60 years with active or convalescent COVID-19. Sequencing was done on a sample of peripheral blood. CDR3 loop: CASSLGSYNQPQHF. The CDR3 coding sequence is TGTGCCAGCAGCTTGGGCTCCTACAATCAGCCCCAGCATTTT.